The 5 T cell receptor beta chains presented below share a single source sample, sequenced in a study of blood T cell repertoires in COVID-19. Clones were sequenced by immunoSEQ multiplex PCR, and TCRdb holds only the in-frame ones, with some missing. The table has about 210,000 clones, around four fifths seen once; the top ten hold 2% to 3%. Material for sequencing was peripheral blood. The receptor source for this set is a woman between 35 and 50 years old with active or convalescent COVID-19.

The chain carries TRBV5-1 and TRBJ2-6, with a weak D call TRBD2 (7 bases). CDR1 SGHRS and CDR2 YFSETQ come from the germline V gene. V lost 2 bases to trimming and J lost 8 bases, with 20 bases between them. The CDR3 runs 17 residues. As DNA, the CDR3 is TGCGCCAGCAGCTTACAGGGAGGGCGGTTAAGGACCAACGTCCTGACTTTC. Translation: CASSLQGGRLRTNVLTF.

This chain's CDR3 is CASSPGAREGNTIYF. The CDR3 nucleotides are TGTGCCAGCTCACCAGGGGCGCGGGAAGGAAACACCATATATTTT. The J gene is TRBJ1-3, the V gene TRBV18; D possibly corresponds to TRBD1 (5 bases). Germline V CDR1 and CDR2: KGHSH, LQKENI. V lost 2 bases and J lost 4, with 12 bases in between. The CDR3 contains 15 residues.

The J gene is TRBJ1-1, the V gene TRBV5-1; 7 positions match TRBD1. Germline CDR1 and CDR2: SGHRS and YFSETQ. The CDR3 runs 14 residues. Losses at the gene ends were 4 bases for V and 9 bases for J; bases not matched to a gene: 12. The CDR3 DNA reads TGCGCCAGCAGCCAGGACTTGGGACAGAGAAAAGCTTTCTTT. It encodes CASSQDLGQRKAFF.

This chain connects TRBV2 to TRBJ2-3; TRBD2 aligns across 14 bases. This CDR3 comprises 16 residues. V dropped 6 bases and J dropped 4; count of bases not matched to a gene: 6. The germline V gene has CDR1 SNHLY and CDR2 FYNNEI. The CDR3 bases are TGTGCCAGCAGGCAGGGACTAGCGGGAGTCCCAGATACGCAGTATTTT. Residues: CASRQGLAGVPDTQYF.

The chain is built from TRBV28 and TRBJ2-1; 10 bases fit TRBD2. Germline V lookup: CDR1 MDHEN, CDR2 SYDVKM. The CDR3 covers 16 residues. Unmatched junction bases numbered 8, after V lost 5 bases and J lost 4 bases. The CDR3 nucleotides read TGTGCCAGCAGTCCCACGAGAGCGGGGGGGTACAATGAGCAGTTCTTC. It encodes CASSPTRAGGYNEQFF.